Presented here are 2 T cell receptor beta chains from one specimen sequenced in a study of blood T cell repertoires in COVID-19. TCRdb's copy holds only in-frame clones and misses some; the assay was immunoSEQ multiplex PCR. The sample holds around 300,000 clones, 85% to 90% seen once. Sequenced material: peripheral blood. These receptors were collected from a woman in her 40s with acute or convalescent COVID-19.

V gene TRBV19 combines with J gene TRBJ1-1; D not certain. Germline lookup yields CDR1 LNHDA and CDR2 SQIVND (reference sequence). V lost 6 bases and J lost 3, with 5 bases in between. The CDR3 is 11 amino acids. The CDR3 reads CASRSDTEAFF. CDR3 nucleotide sequence: TGTGCCAGTAGATCCGACACTGAAGCTTTCTTT.

The CDR3 spells CASRTSGGTSRYEQYV. DNA for the CDR3: TGTGCCAGCAGGACTAGCGGGGGGACAAGCCGCTACGAGCAGTACGTC. V usage is TRBV2 and J usage is TRBJ2-7; 13 nucleotides agree with TRBD2. This CDR3 is 16 amino acids long. CDR1 and CDR2 (germline): SNHLY, FYNNEI. After removal of 6 bases from V and 3 bases from J, the junction contained 8 bases not matched to a gene.